The 25 T cell receptor beta chains below were found in one sample sequenced in a study of T-cell reconstitution after alpha-beta-depleted transplantation in children. Unique molecular identifiers were used to barcode this TCRbeta library. TCRdb independently ran MiXCR on the PCR reads; one entry per CDR3 protein. Of 500,000 or so distinct CDR3 sequences in the sample, approximately 32% were seen once. Material: PBMCs from the stem cell graft donor, obtained from the stem cell graft. The receptor set was obtained from a human donor who donated a stem cell graft to a child with aplastic anemia.

This chain joins TRBV20-1 and TRBJ1-1; no reliable D call. Germline CDR1 DFQATT, CDR2 SNEGSKA (reference sequence). The CDR3 is 12 amino acids. V shed 3 bases and J shed 4 bases, with 9 bases lying between them. In nucleotides, the CDR3 is TGCAGTGCTAGCCCGCCCAGCACTGAAGCTTTCTTT. Protein product: CSASPPSTEAFF.

The table lists this clonotype with a few counts. The rearrangement uses TRBV5-1 and TRBJ2-5, with 12 bases identical to TRBD2. With V trimmed by 0 bases and J by 2 bases, 8 bases remained unmatched. Per the germline V gene, CDR1 is SGHRS and CDR2 is YFSETQ. The CDR3 length is 18 residues. The CDR3 coding sequence is TGCGCCAGCAGCTTGGAGTCTAGCGGGAGGGCCGATCAAGAGACCCAGTACTTC. It yields the protein CASSLESSGRADQETQYF.

V and J are TRBV28 and TRBJ1-4; no clear D. Deletions cut 4 bases from V and 6 bases from J, with 12 bases between. Germline V gene data show CDR1 as MDHEN and CDR2 as SYDVKM. The CDR3 extends over 14 amino acids. In nucleotides, the CDR3 is TGTGCCAGCAGTTCGGGCCGATGGGATGAAAAACTGTTTTTT. Translated, it gives CASSSGRWDEKLFF.

The chain links TRBV3-1 to TRBJ1-1; D possibly corresponds to TRBD1 (5 bases). This CDR3 is 15 amino acids long. Trimming removed 0 bases from V and 4 bases from J, with 12 bases in between. The germline gives CDR1 LGHDT, CDR2 YNNKEL (reference sequence). CDR3 DNA sequence: TGTGCCAGCAGCCAAGACCCAGGGCGGGGCACTGAAGCTTTCTTT. Translating gives CASSQDPGRGTEAFF.

The J gene is TRBJ2-3, the V gene TRBV7-8; TRBD2 is a possible D gene (6 bases). CDR3 length: 14 residues. The V gene's germline CDR1 is SGHVS and CDR2 FQNEAQ. The V end was cut by 4 bases, the J end by 4 bases, with 12 bases between. CDR3 loop: CASSSNRDSDTQYF. The CDR3 DNA follows: TGTGCCAGCAGCTCCAACCGGGACTCAGATACGCAGTATTTT.

The V and J genes are TRBV5-1 and TRBJ1-1; a possible D gene is TRBD1 (6 bases). The CDR3 is 13 residues long. V was cut by 4 bases and J by 3 bases, with 10 bases left in between. Germline-derived CDR1 and CDR2 are SGHRS and YFSETQ. As DNA, the CDR3 is TGCGCCAGCAGCGATGGGGGGCACACTGAAGCTTTCTTT. Protein product: CASSDGGHTEAFF.

This sequence joins TRBV30 and TRBJ1-2; D unresolved. Between the trimmed V and J ends, which lost 3 bases and 3 bases, there was a span of 20 bases. Germline V gene lookup returns CDR1 GTSNPN and CDR2 SVGIG (reference sequence). The CDR3 is made up of 16 amino acids. The DNA of the CDR3 is TGTGCCTGGAGAGGAGAGAGACTAGCGCCTGACTATGGCTACACCTTC. This sequence encodes CAWRGERLAPDYGYTF.

This clonotype occurred a few times. The CDR3, as DNA: TGCGCCAGCAGCCAGGGGGGTTTGATCTATGGCTACACCTTC. This sequence encodes CASSQGGLIYGYTF. The J gene is TRBJ1-2, the V gene TRBV5-1, with TRBD1 matching 7 bases. CDR3 length equals 14 residues. The V and J ends lost 4 bases and 4 bases, in that order; junction bases with no gene match: 7. CDR1 and CDR2 (germline): SGHRS, YFSETQ.

This clonotype has just a few counts. This chain connects TRBV7-2 to TRBJ1-1; unclear D gene. Trimming removed 2 bases at V and 1 base at J, with 11 bases between. Per germline, CDR1 SGHTA and CDR2 FQGNSA. The CDR3 is 15 residues long. CDR3 sequence (DNA): TGTGCCAGCAGCTTATCACCGACACAGAACACTGAAGCTTTCTTT. The encoded protein is CASSLSPTQNTEAFF.

This clonotype has just a few counts. DNA for the CDR3: TGCAGCGCCGGAAAGATAGACTACGAGCAGTACTTC. Amino acid sequence: CSAGKIDYEQYF. The chain combines TRBV20-1 with TRBJ2-7; no reliable D call. This CDR3 spans 12 amino acids. The germline gives CDR1 DFQATT, CDR2 SNEGSKA (reference sequence).

The chain couples TRBV5-1 to TRBJ1-1; 9 nucleotides align to TRBD1. The V gene's germline CDR1 is SGHRS and CDR2 YFSETQ. This CDR3 has 17 residues. Germline trimming cut 3 bases from V and 3 bases from J; bases unmatched to any gene: 12. The CDR3 is CASSSKWTGAADTEAFF. The CDR3 nucleotides read TGCGCCAGCAGCTCCAAATGGACAGGGGCAGCGGACACTGAAGCTTTCTTT.

This clonotype has only one observation. The chain is built from TRBV28 and TRBJ2-5; D possibly corresponds to TRBD1 (5 bases). The CDR3 spans 14 residues. V lost 5 bases and J lost 2, with 12 bases in between. CDR1 MDHEN and CDR2 SYDVKM come from the germline V gene. CDR3 nucleotide sequence: TGTGCCAGCAGTAGTTATAGGACACAAGAGACCCAGTACTTC. This sequence encodes CASSSYRTQETQYF.

This sequence joins TRBV7-9 and TRBJ2-7; unclear D gene. Germline-derived CDR1 and CDR2 are SEHNR and FQNEAQ (reference sequence). There are 14 residues in the CDR3. Between the trimmed V and J ends, which lost 4 bases and 5 bases, there was a span of 15 bases. CDR3 DNA: TGTGCCAGCAGCTCAATCGAACAGAGGAACGAGCAGTACGTC. Protein sequence: CASSSIEQRNEQYV.

In nucleotides, the CDR3 is TGTGCCACCAGCAGAGGAGAGCATCAGCCCCAGCATTTT. Protein product: CATSRGEHQPQHF. The chain joins TRBV15 to TRBJ1-5; D unresolved. The germline V gene encodes CDR1 LNHNV and CDR2 YYDKDF (reference sequence). This CDR3 has 13 residues. Deletions cut 1 base from V and 5 bases from J, with 6 bases between.

The V call is TRBV7-9, the J call TRBJ2-7; tentatively, D is TRBD1 or TRBD2 (5 bases each). This CDR3 has 14 residues. Germline V CDR1 and CDR2: SEHNR, FQNEAQ (reference sequence). The V end lost 1 base, the J end lost 4 bases, and 11 bases lay between the germline ends. CDR3 protein: CASSLGGAGYEQYV. DNA for the CDR3: TGTGCCAGCAGCTTAGGGGGAGCAGGGTACGAGCAGTACGTC.

This clonotype was seen a single time. The DNA is left out, because the CDR3 cannot be placed on it with certainty; the CDR3 is given as TCRdb lists it. The J gene is TRBJ2-1, the V gene TRBV6-5. The CDR3 is 15 residues long, ends included. CDR1 and CDR2 from the germline V gene are MNHEY and SVGAGI. Here the CDR3 reads CASSSSSAAYNEQFF.

CDR3 nucleotide sequence: TGTGCCAGCAGCTTAAGGGCACAAGCAACCGGGGAGCTGTTTTTT. Encoded protein: CASSLRAQATGELFF. The V gene is TRBV7-2, the J gene TRBJ2-2; D call uncertain. The length of the CDR3 is 15 residues. The V end was cut by 2 bases, the J end by 5 bases, with 12 bases between. CDR1 and CDR2 from the germline V gene are SGHTA and FQGNSA.

This clonotype appeared a few times. The chain couples TRBV15 to TRBJ1-1, with no clear D. The CDR3 has 15 residues. V lost 4 bases, J lost 1 base, and 13 bases lay in between. Per germline, CDR1 LNHNV and CDR2 YYDKDF (reference sequence). CDR3 in amino acids: CATSKVAGRNTEAFF. DNA of the CDR3: TGTGCCACCAGCAAGGTCGCAGGTCGGAACACTGAAGCTTTCTTT. Based on the CDR3 plus reference TRBV15 and TRBJ1-1, the full variable domain is DAMVIQNPRYQVTQFGKPVTLSCSQTLNHNVMYWYQQKSSQAPKLLFHYYDKDFNNEADTPDNFQSRRPNTSFCFLDIRSPGLGDTAMYLCATSKVAGRNTEAFFGQGTRLTVV.

The chain is built from TRBV29-1 and TRBJ2-6; the D gene is possibly TRBD2 (5 bases). CDR1 SQVTM and CDR2 ANQGSEA come from the germline V gene. This CDR3 is 17 amino acids long. V was cut by 6 bases and J by 0 bases, with 18 bases left in between. CDR3 sequence: CSVRVGQTSSGANVLTF. CDR3 sequence (DNA): TGCAGCGTGAGGGTAGGGCAGACAAGCTCTGGGGCCAACGTCCTGACTTTC.

The chain joins TRBV14 to TRBJ2-7; 11 bases map to TRBD1. V lost 4 bases to trimming and J lost 6 bases; unmatched junction nucleotides: 5. Germline CDR1 is SGHDN and CDR2 is FVKESK. The length of the CDR3 is 14 residues. In DNA form, the CDR3 reads TGTGCCAGCAGCCGTCGGACAGGGGGCGTCGAGCAGTACTTC. This translates into CASSRRTGGVEQYF.

The chain joins TRBV12-3 or TRBV12-4 to TRBJ2-3, with 7 bases identical to TRBD2. The CDR3 totals 13 residues. Trimming cost V 10 bases and J 4 bases; bases outside gene matches: 8. The CDR3 region has the DNA TGTGCCATAGGGACTATAGGCGCAGATACGCAGTATTTT. This translates into CAIGTIGADTQYF.

This clonotype was seen only a few times. The V call is TRBV20-1, the J call TRBJ1-1; D remains ambiguous. Germline V gene sequence: CDR1 DFQATT, CDR2 SNEGSKA (reference sequence). This CDR3 has 14 residues. V lost 4 bases to trimming and J lost 6 bases, with 18 bases between them. In DNA form, the CDR3 reads TGCAGTGCTACCTCCCTCTTCCTGGATGCTGAAGCTTTCTTT. Translation: CSATSLFLDAEAFF.

This clonotype was picked up a small number of times. The chain is built from TRBV20-1 and TRBJ1-1; TRBD1 matches 11 bases. Germline V CDR1 and CDR2: DFQATT, SNEGSKA (reference sequence). This CDR3 comprises 17 residues. The trim removed 6 bases at V and 0 bases at J, leaving 12 bases unmatched. CDR3 region: CSAPGQGASRMNTEAFF. CDR3 bases: TGCAGTGCCCCCGGACAGGGGGCATCGAGGATGAACACTGAAGCTTTCTTT.

The J gene is TRBJ2-3, the V gene TRBV30; D assignment may be TRBD1 or TRBD2 (6 bases each). CDR1 is GTSNPN and CDR2 is SVGIG in the germline V gene (reference sequence). This CDR3 has 13 residues. V lost 8 bases to trimming and J lost 4 bases, with 16 bases between them. Here the CDR3 reads CARGASEADTQYF. In DNA, the CDR3 is TGTGCCAGGGGGGCTAGCGAAGCAGATACGCAGTATTTT. Full variable domain (outside the CDR3, taken from reference TRBV30 and TRBJ2-3): SQTIHQWPATLVQPVGSPLSLECTVEGTSNPNLYWYRQAAGRGLQLLFYSVGIGQISSEVPQNLSASRPQDRQFILSSKKLLLSDSGFYLCARGASEADTQYFGPGTRLTVL.

This clonotype was found a few times. This sequence joins TRBV3-1 and TRBJ2-7; a possible D gene is TRBD2 (6 bases). Trimming took off 5 bases at V and 5 bases at J, with 22 bases between the two ends. CDR1 is LGHDT and CDR2 is YNNKEL in the germline V gene (reference sequence). This CDR3 has 16 amino acids. Here the CDR3 reads CASSFFQPGLKNEQYF. The CDR3 DNA follows: TGTGCCAGCAGCTTTTTTCAACCGGGACTTAAGAACGAGCAGTACTTC.